This T cell receptor (beta chain) was captured by sequencing in a study of shared clonotypes between healthy human individuals (TCRdb year 2020). Looking at the study overall: A few men and a couple of women, aged 18 to 49 years, made up the cohort. Blood TCR repertoires of four to six healthy adults were deeply sequenced to estimate repertoire size and the extent of clonotype sharing between individuals. Different laboratories and diverse techniques were used to prepare libraries and sequence TCR repertoires, to increase sequencing depth and limit assay-specific biases. Per donor, leukapheresis produced somewhere between about 0.94 and 9 billion PBMCs. Beyond this particular receptor, the publication reports: Based on pairwise subsampling, the degree of clonotype sharing among donors was expected to be affected by sequencing depth. Only blood was sampled, and tissue TCR repertoires likely differ from those in blood. Because the study included a small number of donors, the genetic and exposure-history diversity represented was limited.

The donors were healthy, HIV-negative adults with no recently reported acute infections or vaccinations. Only Caucasian adults living in Nashville, Tennessee, USA were represented among the donors. In the unsorted samples, 87 million or so PBMCs were counted, and genomic DNA was extracted using the QIAamp DNA Blood Mini kit. Blood was obtained by leukapheresis, after which PBMCs were separated by Ficoll-Histopaque density gradient centrifugation and cryopreserved in liquid nitrogen vapor phase. Using the deep immunoSEQ assay, TCR CDR3 regions were amplified from genomic DNA by multiplex PCR. Genomic DNA extracted from each cell subset was distributed evenly over all wells of several immunoSEQ 96-well plates, and each plate served as one replicate. For unsorted PBMC, each replicate PCR was loaded with approximately 330 ng genomic DNA, equivalent to tens of thousands of T cell genomes. Unsorted PBMC genomic DNA was sequenced across ten immunoSEQ deep assay plates. Purified libraries were quantified with a Qubit 3.0 fluorometer, sized on a Bioanalyzer 2100, and re-quantified with the KAPA Library Quantification kit. A separate single-read 150-cycle Illumina NextSeq 550 flow cell was used to sequence each immunoSEQ 96-well plate. The authors' pipeline ran thus. Because the immunoSEQ output held only junctional sequences and lacked quality scores, the filtering could not match the filtering applied to full-length reads. To assign V/J genes and CDR3, sequences were annotated against IMGT germline references using PyIR, a Python wrapper for IgBLAST v1.9. Reads were filtered out if the reads had weak V/J assignments (E-value above 1e-6), no CDR3, stop codons, out-of-frame junctions, or ambiguous translated residues. A V3J clonotype was defined by an identical inferred V gene, J gene, and CDR3 amino acid sequence. Percentage overlap between repertoires was calculated by dividing the number of shared unique clonotypes by the size of the smaller repertoire. Richness of each repertoire was evaluated using RTK rarefaction, the Chao1 estimator, and Recon v2.1 estimates of unobserved clonotypes. Here the immuneACCESS table is served through TCRdb, limited to in-frame sequences with V and J called. Missing clones are a known gap in these copies; in checked studies unresolved V genes cover under half, and the rest lacks a known reason. Clone size and the V and J calls come from that table; the DNA yielded D and trimming. The sample has about 450,000 clones on record, roughly 85% of them singletons. The biggest ten clones account for more than 10% of the sample.

A word on this clone: Its cognate antigen has yet to be identified. One base away there is no much larger clone; base qualities are not given.

Trimming removed 4 bases from V and 8 bases from J, leaving 17 bases between the germline ends. Inclusive of the bounding cysteine and phenylalanine, the CDR3 is 14 residues long. The DNA shown is the 42-base CDR3, in frame from base 1. Looking up the germline V gene yields CDR1 SGDLS and CDR2 YYNGEE. The source material was PBMCs. The sequence was collected from a woman aged 40 to 49 in good health. Some clones in this sample may be carry-over from other donors' samples. This chain is built from TRBV9 and TRBJ2-3; no D gene is confidently identified. The CDR3 protein: CASSPRADWGTQYF. The DNA sequence is given as TGTGCCAGCAGCCCCCGGGCCGACTGGGGTACGCAGTATTTT.